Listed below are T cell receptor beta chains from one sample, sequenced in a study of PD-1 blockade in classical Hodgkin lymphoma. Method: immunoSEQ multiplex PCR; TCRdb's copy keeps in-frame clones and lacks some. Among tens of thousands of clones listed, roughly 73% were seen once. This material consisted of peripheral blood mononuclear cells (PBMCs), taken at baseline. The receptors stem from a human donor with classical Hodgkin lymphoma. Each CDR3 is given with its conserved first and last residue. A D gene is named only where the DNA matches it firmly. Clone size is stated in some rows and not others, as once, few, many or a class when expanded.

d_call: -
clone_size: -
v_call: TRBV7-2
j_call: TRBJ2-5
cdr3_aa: CASSFSRTQETQYF

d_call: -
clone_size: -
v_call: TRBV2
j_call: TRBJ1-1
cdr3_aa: CASRSVGSTEAFF

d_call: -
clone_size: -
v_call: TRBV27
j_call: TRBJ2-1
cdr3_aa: CASSLSRGPTGQFF

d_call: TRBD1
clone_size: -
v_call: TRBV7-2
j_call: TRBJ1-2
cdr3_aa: CASSVPGGSNYGYTF

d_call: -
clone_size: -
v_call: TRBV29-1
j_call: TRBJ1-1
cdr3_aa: CSVERGDWTEAFF

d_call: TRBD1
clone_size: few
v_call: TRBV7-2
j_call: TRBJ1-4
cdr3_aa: CASSGVTGTGEKLFF

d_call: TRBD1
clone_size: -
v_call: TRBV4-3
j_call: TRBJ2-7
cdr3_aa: CASSQDGPNWDRGYYEQYF

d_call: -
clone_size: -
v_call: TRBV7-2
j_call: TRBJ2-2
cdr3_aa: CASSPRRNTGELFF

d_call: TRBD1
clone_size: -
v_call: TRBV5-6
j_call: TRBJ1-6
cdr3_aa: CASSYRDRVESPLHF

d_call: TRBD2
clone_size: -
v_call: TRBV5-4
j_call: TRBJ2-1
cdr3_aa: CASSHSGGANEQFF

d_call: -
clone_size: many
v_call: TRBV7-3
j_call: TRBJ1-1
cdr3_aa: CASSLQGATEAFF

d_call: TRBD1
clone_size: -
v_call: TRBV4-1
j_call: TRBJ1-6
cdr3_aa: CASSQGAGQGADSPLHF

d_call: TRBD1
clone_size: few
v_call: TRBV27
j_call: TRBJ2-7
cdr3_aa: CASSPRTGYEQYF

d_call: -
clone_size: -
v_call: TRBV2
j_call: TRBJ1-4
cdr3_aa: CASSRRTANEKLFF

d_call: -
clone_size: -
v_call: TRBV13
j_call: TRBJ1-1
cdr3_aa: CASSLVPEVFAEAFF

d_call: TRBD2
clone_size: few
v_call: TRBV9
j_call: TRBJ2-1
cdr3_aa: CASSAYPKRGDNNEQFF

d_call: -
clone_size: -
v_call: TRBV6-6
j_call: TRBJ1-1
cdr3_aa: CASREVDTEAFF

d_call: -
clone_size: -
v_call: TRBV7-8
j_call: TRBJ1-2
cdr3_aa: CASSLEYTGSEHANYGYTF

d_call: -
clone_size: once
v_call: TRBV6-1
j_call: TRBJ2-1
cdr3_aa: CASSERGSSYNEQFF

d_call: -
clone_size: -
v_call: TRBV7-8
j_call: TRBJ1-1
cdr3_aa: CASSLRTVNTEAFF

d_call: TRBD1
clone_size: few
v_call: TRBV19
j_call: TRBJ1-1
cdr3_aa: CASSFGQGNTEAFF

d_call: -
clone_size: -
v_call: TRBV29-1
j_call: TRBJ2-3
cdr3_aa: CSVEDDGASTDTQYF

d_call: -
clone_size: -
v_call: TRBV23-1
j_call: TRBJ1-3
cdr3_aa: CASSQSAGNTIYF

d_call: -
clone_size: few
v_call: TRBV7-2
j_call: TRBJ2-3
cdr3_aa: CASSVTRGSDTQYF

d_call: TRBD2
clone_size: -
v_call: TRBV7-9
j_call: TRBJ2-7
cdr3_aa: CASRTSGGAEEQYF

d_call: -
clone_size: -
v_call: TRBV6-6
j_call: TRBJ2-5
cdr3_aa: CASTHPGGAGETQYF

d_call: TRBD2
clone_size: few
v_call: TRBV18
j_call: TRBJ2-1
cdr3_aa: CASSPLAGDYNEQFF

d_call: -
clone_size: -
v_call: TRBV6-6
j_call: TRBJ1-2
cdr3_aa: CASSYYLDRDAHF

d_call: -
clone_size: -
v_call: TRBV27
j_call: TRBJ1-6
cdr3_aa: CASSDQGISYNSPLHF

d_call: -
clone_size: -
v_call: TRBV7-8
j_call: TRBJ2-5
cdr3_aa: CASSSAGTAQETQYF

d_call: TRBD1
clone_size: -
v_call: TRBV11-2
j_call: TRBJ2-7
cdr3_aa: CASSELRGPAYEQYF

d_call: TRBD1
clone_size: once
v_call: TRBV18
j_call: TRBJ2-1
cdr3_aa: CASSPMTGANEQFF

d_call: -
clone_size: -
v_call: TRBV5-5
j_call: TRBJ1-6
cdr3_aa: CASSLEGGLGSPLHF

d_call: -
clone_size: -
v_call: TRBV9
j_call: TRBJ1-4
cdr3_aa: CASSAPHTYEKLFF

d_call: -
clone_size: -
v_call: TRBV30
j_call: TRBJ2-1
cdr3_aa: CAWNSGSYNEQFF

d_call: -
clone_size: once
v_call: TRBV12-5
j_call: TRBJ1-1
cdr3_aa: CASGLFSLGGTEAFF

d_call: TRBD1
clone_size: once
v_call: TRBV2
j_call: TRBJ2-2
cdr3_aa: CASETGQGGSGELFF

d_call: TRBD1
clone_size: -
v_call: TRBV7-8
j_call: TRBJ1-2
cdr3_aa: CASSLTGGGGYTF

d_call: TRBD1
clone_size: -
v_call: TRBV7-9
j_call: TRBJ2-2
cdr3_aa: CASSFPGQGIIGELFF

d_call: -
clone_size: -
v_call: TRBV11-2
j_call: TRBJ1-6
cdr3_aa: CASSSPKGNSPLHF

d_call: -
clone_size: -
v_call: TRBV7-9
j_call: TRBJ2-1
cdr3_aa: CASSLWGVEVRNEQFF

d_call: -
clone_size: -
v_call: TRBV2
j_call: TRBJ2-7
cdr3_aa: CASSDGTVPYEQYF

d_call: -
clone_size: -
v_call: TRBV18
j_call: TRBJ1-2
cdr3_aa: CASSPPEPDGYGYTF

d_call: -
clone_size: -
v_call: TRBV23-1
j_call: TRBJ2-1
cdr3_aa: CASSQSLSSYNEQFF

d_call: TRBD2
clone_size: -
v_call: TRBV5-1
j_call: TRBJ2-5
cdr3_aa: CASSLMGLAETQYF

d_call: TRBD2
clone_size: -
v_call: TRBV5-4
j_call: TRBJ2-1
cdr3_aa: CASSLSGGANEQFF

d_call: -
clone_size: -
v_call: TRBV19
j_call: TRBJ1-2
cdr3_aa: CASSIEYYGYTF

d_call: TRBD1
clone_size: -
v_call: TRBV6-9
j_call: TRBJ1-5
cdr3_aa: CASSRQGGQPQHF

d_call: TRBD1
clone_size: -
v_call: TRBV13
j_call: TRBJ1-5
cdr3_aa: CASSLGRGQGSRPQHF

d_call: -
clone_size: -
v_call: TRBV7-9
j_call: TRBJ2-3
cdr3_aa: CASQMGTSTDTQYF

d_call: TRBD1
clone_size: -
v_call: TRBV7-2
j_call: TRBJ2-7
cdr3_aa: CASSLSRGQGEQYF

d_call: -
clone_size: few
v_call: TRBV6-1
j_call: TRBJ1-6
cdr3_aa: CASSDPGVRHF

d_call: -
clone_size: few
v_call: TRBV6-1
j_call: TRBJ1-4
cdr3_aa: CASSGRGEGEKLFF